The present T cell receptor beta chain was sequenced within a study of blood T cells in healthy people across ages. Study-wide background: Template switching retrieved approximately one barcoded beta molecule for each two T cells.

Study-level findings and limits: Significant beta diversity loss was already apparent by age around 40, declining roughly linearly. The study could not conclusively compare naive and antigen-experienced cells, given its unsorted PBMCs.

This clonotype was found a few times. Antigen unknown. Primers used in a second PCR of roughly 7 to 12 cycles were a sample-barcoded 5' primer and a J-beta primer mix. Via MiXCR, TCRdb re-called the 5' RACE reads, giving one row per CDR3 protein. The table records about 780,000 distinct CDR3 sequences, around 45% of them present only once. V lost 2 bases to trimming and J lost 0 bases, with 14 bases between them. The CDR3 is 16 amino acids. The germline V gene has CDR1 DFQATT and CDR2 SNEGSKA (reference sequence). Isolation per sample recovered at least 6 million PBMCs. The sequenced material came from blood. This TCR was sampled from a man at least 80 years old in good health. This sequence joins TRBV20-1 and TRBJ2-1; the D is unclear. CDR3 nucleotide sequence: TGCAGTGCTAGATCATCCGGGCCACGCTCCTACAATGAGCAGTTCTTC. Translated, it gives CSARSSGPRSYNEQFF.